This T cell receptor beta chain was documented in a study of glioma-infiltrating T cells. Overall study findings and caveats: Non-neoplastic patients had below-expected tissue-blood divergence, while all gliomas exceeded expectation.

About this clonotype itself: Its target is unknown.

TCR alpha and beta CDR3 regions were amplified from RNA using iRepertoire nested multiplex PCR. TCRdb independently ran MiXCR on the multiplex PCR reads; one entry per CDR3 protein. Seen here are some 190,000 distinct CDR3 sequences, over 30% observed once, and the top ten hold around 20%. CDR3 size: 15 residues. The germline V gene has CDR1 MRHNA and CDR2 SNTAGT. J lost 4 bases, V lost 6 bases, and 9 bases had no gene match. The gene calls are TRBV6-4 and TRBJ2-5; 9 positions match TRBD2. This TCR was recovered from a human donor with low-grade glioma or glioblastoma, undergoing nonglioma brain surgery, or in good health (not recorded which). Sequencing used glioma tissue, nonneoplastic brain tissue, or PBMCs (not recorded which). As DNA, the CDR3 is TGTGCCAGCAGGGCTATAGCGGGAGCGCCAGAGACCCAGTACTTC. This encodes CASRAIAGAPETQYF.